This is a list of T cell receptor beta chains from one sample in a study of T-cell reconstitution after alpha-beta-depleted transplantation in children. TCRdb passed the PCR reads through MiXCR, listing each CDR3 protein once. The sample carries roughly 790,000 distinct CDR3 sequences, 15% to 20% recorded once. The starting material was PBMCs, mostly from graft donor cells, obtained 360 days after TCRalphabeta/CD19-depleted stem cell transplant. The receptors were gathered from a male patient aged 10-17 years who had a stem cell transplant for acute lymphoblastic leukemia, so the T cells may come from the graft donor. Each CDR3 is given with its conserved first and last residue. Each record gives: V gene, CDR3 length, clone size, J gene, D gene, CDR3 DNA, CDR3 protein. The D gene is left open where the match is weak. Where a row states a size, it is once, few, many or the class of an expanded clone; other rows omit it.

TRBV10-3	13	few	TRBJ2-5	-	TGTGCCATCAGTGCCCATCCCACAGAGACCCAGTACTTC	CAISAHPTETQYF
TRBV5-6	16	-	TRBJ2-7	-	TGTGCCAGCAGCTTGCCGCGCACAGACTACTCCTACGAGCAGTACTTC	CASSLPRTDYSYEQYF
TRBV7-9	13	-	TRBJ2-7	TRBD1	TGTGCCGTATACGGGGACAGGGTCCACGAGCAGTACTTC	CAVYGDRVHEQYF
TRBV4-1	15	many	TRBJ2-1	TRBD2	TGCGCCAGCAGCCCACCGGGACTAGGGATGCCTGAGCAGTTCTTC	CASSPPGLGMPEQFF
TRBV4-2	15	few	TRBJ2-7	-	TGTGCCAGCAGCCAAGACGGGAGTCAGTCCTACGAGCAGTACTTC	CASSQDGSQSYEQYF
TRBV5-1	14	-	TRBJ1-2	TRBD1	TGCGCCAGCAGCTCCGGACAGGGGGCGCTTGGCTACACCTTC	CASSSGQGALGYTF
TRBV29-1	12	-	TRBJ2-7	-	TGCAGCGTTGAGTTGGACCGGTACGAGCAGTACTTC	CSVELDRYEQYF
TRBV12-3/TRBV12-4	14	-	TRBJ2-3	-	TGTGCCAGCGGCCTGGCCGGGACACCGGCGGCGTGGTATTTT	CASGLAGTPAAWYF
TRBV20-1	14	few	TRBJ1-5	-	TGCAGTGCCAATTTCGGTTCGTCAGGTCAGCCCCAGCATTTT	CSANFGSSGQPQHF
TRBV7-9	16	-	TRBJ2-3	TRBD2	TGTGCCAGCAGCTTGCGGGTGACTAGCGAGCCCTTTACGCAGTATTTT	CASSLRVTSEPFTQYF
TRBV29-1	14	few	TRBJ2-1	-	TGCAGCGTTGCACTAGCCAAGACCTACAATGAGCAGTTCTTC	CSVALAKTYNEQFF
TRBV7-2	15	once	TRBJ2-1	-	TGTGCCAGCAGCTTAGGACTGACCTATTACAATGAGCAGTTCTTC	CASSLGLTYYNEQFF
TRBV21-1	15	-	TRBJ1-1	-	TGTGCCAGCAGCCTCCCTCCAATCCCGAACACTGAAGCTTTCTTT	CASSLPPIPNTEAFF
TRBV6-5	17	-	TRBJ2-6	-	TGTGCCAGCAGTTTAACAGGGATTCGGGGAGGGGCCAACGTCCTGACTTTC	CASSLTGIRGGANVLTF
TRBV27	13	few	TRBJ2-5	-	TGTGCCAGCAGAGTCACGAACCAAGAGACCCAGTACTTC	CASRVTNQETQYF
TRBV5-1	13	-	TRBJ1-1	-	TGCGCCAGCACCTCATCACCGAACACTGAAGCTTTCTTT	CASTSSPNTEAFF
TRBV18	15	few	TRBJ2-2	-	TGTGCCAGCTCACCATCGGGTTCGTTTGGCGGGGAGCTGTTTTTT	CASSPSGSFGGELFF
TRBV2	14	-	TRBJ1-1	TRBD1	TGTGCCAGCAGTTACGGGACAGAGAACACTGAAGCTTTCTTT	CASSYGTENTEAFF
TRBV24-1	15	-	TRBJ2-5	TRBD1	TGTGCCACCAGTGATCATGGACAGGGAAAAGAGACCCAGTACTTC	CATSDHGQGKETQYF
TRBV18	14	-	TRBJ1-4	-	TGTGCCAGCTCACCAGCAGCAGCTAATGAAAAACTGTTTTTT	CASSPAAANEKLFF
TRBV9	15	few	TRBJ2-3	TRBD2	TGTGCCAGCAGCCCAGCTAGCGGTTGGACAGATACGCAGTATTTT	CASSPASGWTDTQYF
TRBV12-3/TRBV12-4	14	few	TRBJ2-1	-	TGTGCCAGCAGTTTTTGGACTGGAGACAATGAGCAGTTCTTC	CASSFWTGDNEQFF
TRBV7-6	12	many	TRBJ2-1	-	TGTGCCAGCAGCTTAAAAGAGGCTGAGCAGTTCTTC	CASSLKEAEQFF
TRBV27	14	-	TRBJ2-1	TRBD2	TGTGCCAGCTTAGCGGGAGGGTCCTACAATGAGCAGTTCTTC	CASLAGGSYNEQFF
TRBV28	15	-	TRBJ2-1	TRBD2	TGTGCCAGCAGAGGAGCGACTAGCGGAATCAATGAGCAGTTCTTC	CASRGATSGINEQFF
TRBV10-3	18	-	TRBJ2-2	TRBD2	TGTGCCATCAGTGAGCCCCGAGGGGGACTAGCCAACACCGGGGAGCTGTTTTTT	CAISEPRGGLANTGELFF
TRBV6-2/TRBV6-3	14	-	TRBJ1-1	TRBD1	TGTGCCAGCAGTCCATGGACAGGGGGCGGTGGAGCTTTCTTT	CASSPWTGGGGAFF
TRBV5-1	15	-	TRBJ2-1	-	TGCGCCAGCAGCTTGGTACACAGCTCCTACAATGAGCAGTTCTTC	CASSLVHSSYNEQFF
TRBV7-9	15	many	TRBJ2-1	-	TGTGCCAGCAGCTCTACGACAGGGAGGATTTATGAGCAGTTCTTC	CASSSTTGRIYEQFF
TRBV7-2	17	few	TRBJ2-2	-	TGTGCCAGCAGTCGAAGCTCCACCCTTGGTAATACCGGGGAGCTGTTTTTT	CASSRSSTLGNTGELFF
TRBV29-1	12	-	TRBJ2-7	-	TGCAGCGTGATCGGGACAACCTACGAGCAGTACTTC	CSVIGTTYEQYF
TRBV29-1	12	few	TRBJ2-2	-	TGCAGCGTCGTAGGGACGACCGGGGAGCTGTTTTTT	CSVVGTTGELFF
TRBV5-1	11	few	TRBJ1-1	-	TGCGCCAGCAAACTAGGGACCGAAGCTTTCTTT	CASKLGTEAFF
TRBV30	15	-	TRBJ2-7	TRBD1	TGTGCCGGCCGAGTTACCCGGGACAGGGGTTCAGAGCAGTACTTC	CAGRVTRDRGSEQYF
TRBV2	14	few	TRBJ2-5	TRBD2	TGTGCCAGCTGGGCGGGAGGGCCTCGGGAGACCCAGTACTTC	CASWAGGPRETQYF
TRBV5-1	15	-	TRBJ2-5	TRBD2	TGCGCCAGCAGCTTGATAGCGGGGGGCCAAGAGACCCAGTACTTC	CASSLIAGGQETQYF
TRBV29-1	12	-	TRBJ2-7	-	TGCAGCGTTGATACGGGTTCCGCCGAGCAGTACTTC	CSVDTGSAEQYF
TRBV18	14	few	TRBJ2-7	-	TGTGCCAGCTCAGCAAACCGGGAGCCGGGGGAGCAGTACTTC	CASSANREPGEQYF
TRBV27	14	-	TRBJ1-2	TRBD1	TGTGCCAGCACCCACTCAGGGGGATTCTATGGCTACACCTTC	CASTHSGGFYGYTF
TRBV10-3	18	many	TRBJ2-1	TRBD1	TGTGCCATCAGTGAAACGGGGACAGGCCGGAGCTCCTACAATGAGCAGTTCTTC	CAISETGTGRSSYNEQFF
TRBV7-3	13	-	TRBJ1-4	TRBD1	TGTGCCAGCAGCCAGGGGGACGGTGAAAGACTGTTTTTT	CASSQGDGERLFF
TRBV7-3	17	few	TRBJ2-3	TRBD2	TGTGCCAGCAGCTTATTAGGGTGGGGGACTAGTGCAGATACGCAGTATTTT	CASSLLGWGTSADTQYF
TRBV5-1	17	-	TRBJ2-2	TRBD2	TGCGCCAGCAGCTTCAGGCCTAGCGGGACCAACACCGGGGAGCTGTTTTTT	CASSFRPSGTNTGELFF
TRBV7-8	14	-	TRBJ2-4	TRBD1	TGTGCCAGCAGCCATCGGGACAGGGGAAACATTCAGTACTTC	CASSHRDRGNIQYF
TRBV12-3/TRBV12-4	14	few	TRBJ1-1	-	TGTGCCAGCAGTTTTCAGGAGCTGAACACTGAAGCTTTCTTT	CASSFQELNTEAFF
TRBV5-1	14	-	TRBJ2-5	-	TGCGCCAGCAGCGGAGGGTTAGGTGAAGAGACCCAGTACTTC	CASSGGLGEETQYF
TRBV5-1	16	few	TRBJ2-3	TRBD2	TGCGCCAGCAGCCCATTAGCGGGAGAGTTCACAGATACGCAGTATTTT	CASSPLAGEFTDTQYF
TRBV29-1	15	-	TRBJ2-1	TRBD2	TGCAGCGTCCTCCCGACTAGCGGGAGAGTCAATGAGCAGTTCTTC	CSVLPTSGRVNEQFF
TRBV5-1	18	-	TRBJ1-1	TRBD1	TGCGCCAGCAGCTTGTATCCCTTCTTACAGGGGGCAGCCACTGAAGCTTTCTTT	CASSLYPFLQGAATEAFF
TRBV20-1	13	few	TRBJ2-7	-	TGCAGTGCTAGAGAGGACTGGTCCTACGAGCAGTACTTC	CSAREDWSYEQYF
TRBV25-1	15	-	TRBJ2-5	TRBD2	TGTGCCAGCAGTGCAGGGTCTAGCGGGAGGGGGTCCCAGTACTTC	CASSAGSSGRGSQYF
TRBV4-1	14	-	TRBJ2-5	-	TGCGCCAGCAGCCAAGATTCCGGGGGGCAGACCCAGTACTTC	CASSQDSGGQTQYF
TRBV14	13	few	TRBJ2-7	-	TGTGCCAGCAGCCAAGATACTCGGGCCGGAAAGTACTTC	CASSQDTRAGKYF
TRBV24-1	15	-	TRBJ2-1	-	TGTGCCACCAGTGATTTGTTACATGGAAACCATGAGCAGTTCTTC	CATSDLLHGNHEQFF